This passage covers 7 T cell receptor beta chains from one sample sequenced in a study of shared clonotypes between healthy human individuals. Assay: immunoSEQ multiplex PCR; the TCRdb copy retains only in-frame clones and omits some. The sample records some 2,100,000 clones, about 93% being singletons. CD45RO-negative cells were positively selected for CCR7, leaving out terminally differentiated effector memory CD45RA+ cells. Sequenced: naive CD8+ T cells from PBMCs. All receptors derive from a man younger than 30 in good health. Some clones in this sample may be carry-over from other donors' samples.

A note on this clone: Different DNA sequences within this sample yield the same CDR3. V gene TRBV27 combines with J gene TRBJ2-7, with unresolved D. The V gene lost 1 base and the J gene lost 5 bases, with 9 bases spanning the gap. The CDR3 runs 13 residues. The germline CDR1 and CDR2 sequences are MNHEY and SMNVEV (reference sequence). The DNA of the CDR3 is TGTGCCAGCAGTTTATTGGCTAGAAACGAGCAGTACTTC. Translating it yields CASSLLARNEQYF.

The chain employs TRBV4-1 and TRBJ2-7; D gene ambiguous. Germline V gene data show CDR1 as MGHRA and CDR2 as YSYEKL. The V end lost 4 bases, the J end lost 5 bases, and 15 bases lay between the germline ends. The length of the CDR3 is 14 residues. CDR3 amino acids: CASSPVLKGHEQYF. The CDR3, as DNA: TGCGCCAGCAGCCCAGTACTGAAAGGCCACGAGCAGTACTTC.

The chain has TRBV5-8 and TRBJ1-2; 7 bases map to TRBD1. There are 15 residues in the CDR3. The germline gives CDR1 SGHTS, CDR2 YDEGEE. V lost 0 bases, J lost 3 bases, and 5 bases stayed unmatched. The CDR3 reads CASSLGTGVYYGYTF. In DNA, the CDR3 is TGTGCCAGCAGCTTGGGGACAGGCGTTTACTATGGCTACACCTTC.

This clone was observed a handful of times. This sequence joins TRBV7-9 and TRBJ1-1, with D tentatively TRBD1 (5 bases). Per germline, CDR1 SEHNR and CDR2 FQNEAQ (reference sequence). The CDR3 length is 14 residues. Between the trimmed V and J ends, which lost 8 bases and 3 bases, there was a span of 16 bases. CDR3 sequence (DNA): TGTGCCAGCGGAACCAGGGAGGGGCACACTGAAGCTTTCTTT. This sequence encodes CASGTREGHTEAFF.

The chain links TRBV7-9 to TRBJ1-1; D is perhaps TRBD1 (6 bases). Germline CDR1 SEHNR, CDR2 FQNEAQ (reference sequence). The CDR3 has 16 amino acids. Trimming cost V 6 bases and J 1 base, with 18 bases left between them. The CDR3 DNA sequence: TGTGCCAGCAGAATGGGGGCAGTGACCCCGAACACTGAAGCTTTCTTT. Encoded protein: CASRMGAVTPNTEAFF.

The V call is TRBV5-1, the J call TRBJ1-1; D call uncertain. The V gene's germline CDR1 is SGHRS and CDR2 YFSETQ. The CDR3 has 14 amino acids. Trimming removed 0 bases at V and 8 bases at J, with 14 bases between. The CDR3 spells CASSLASGVSEAFF. The CDR3 nucleotides are TGCGCCAGCAGCTTGGCCTCTGGGGTAAGCGAAGCTTTCTTT.

The chain carries TRBV29-1 and TRBJ1-1; possible D gene TRBD1, 5 bases. Germline lookup yields CDR1 SQVTM and CDR2 ANQGSEA. The CDR3 totals 12 residues. V was cut by 4 bases and J by 4 bases, with 10 bases left in between. CDR3 sequence reads: CSVAGGPTEAFF. The CDR3 DNA reads TGCAGCGTTGCGGGGGGTCCCACTGAAGCTTTCTTT.